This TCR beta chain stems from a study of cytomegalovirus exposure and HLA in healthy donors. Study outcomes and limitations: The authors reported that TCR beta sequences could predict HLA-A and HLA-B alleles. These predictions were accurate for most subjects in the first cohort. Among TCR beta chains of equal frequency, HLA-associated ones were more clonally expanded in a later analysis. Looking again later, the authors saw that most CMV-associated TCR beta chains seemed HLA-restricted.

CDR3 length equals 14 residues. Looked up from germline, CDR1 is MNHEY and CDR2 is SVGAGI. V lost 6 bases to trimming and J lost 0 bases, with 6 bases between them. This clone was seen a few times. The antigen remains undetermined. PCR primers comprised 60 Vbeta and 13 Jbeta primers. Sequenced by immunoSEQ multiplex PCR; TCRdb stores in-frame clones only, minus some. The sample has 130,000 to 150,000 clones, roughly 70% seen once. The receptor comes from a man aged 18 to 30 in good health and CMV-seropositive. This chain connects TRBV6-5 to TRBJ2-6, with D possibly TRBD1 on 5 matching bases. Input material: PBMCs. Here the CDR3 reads CASSRASGANVLTF. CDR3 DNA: TGTGCCAGCAGCAGGGCCTCTGGGGCCAACGTCCTGACTTTC.